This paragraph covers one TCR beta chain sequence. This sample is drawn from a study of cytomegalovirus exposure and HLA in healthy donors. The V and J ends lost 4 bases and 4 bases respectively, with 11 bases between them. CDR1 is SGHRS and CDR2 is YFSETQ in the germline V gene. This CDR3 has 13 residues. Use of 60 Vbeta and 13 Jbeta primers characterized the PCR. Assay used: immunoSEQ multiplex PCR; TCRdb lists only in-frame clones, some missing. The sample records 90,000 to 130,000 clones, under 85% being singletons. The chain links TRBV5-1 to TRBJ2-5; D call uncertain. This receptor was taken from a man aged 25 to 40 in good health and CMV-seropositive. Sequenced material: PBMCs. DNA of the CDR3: TGCGCCAGCAGCGTGAGGCCCCCAGAGACCCAGTACTTC. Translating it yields CASSVRPPETQYF.